This TCR beta chain was captured in a study of T cell responses to AZD1222 COVID-19 vaccine. General study findings and limits: Vaccine-associated CD4 TCRs spanned spike, dominant at 160-218 and 743-854. There were mostly white British donors and more females than males, and clonal diversity was possibly underestimated. Nearly half of spike-specific TCRs reportedly go after variant regions that carry no mutations. Spike-specific TCR breadth and depth grew following two AZD1222 doses.

The protocol was immunoSEQ multiplex PCR, while the TCRdb copy is restricted to in-frame clones and leaves out a portion. The table lists about 120,000 clones, 92% of them singletons. As to this clone: As yet, its antigen is unknown.

The source of this sequence is an adult who received the AZD1222 COVID-19 vaccine. Sequenced here: peripheral blood, sampled 28 days after the second AZD1222 dose.

The CDR3 nucleotides read TGTGCCAGCAGCCCGGGGGGCGGGGAACAAGAGACCCAGTACTTC. It is translated as CASSPGGGEQETQYF. This chain connects TRBV13 to TRBJ2-5; D is perhaps TRBD2 (7 bases). V lost 5 bases, J lost 2 bases, and 15 bases lay in between. The CDR3 extends over 15 amino acids. Germline CDR1 is PRHDT and CDR2 is FYEKMQ (reference sequence).